The 14 T cell receptor beta chains listed next were all sequenced from one sample in a study of OX40 agonist ivuxolimab in advanced cancers. The library came from the immunoSEQ multiplex PCR assay. TCRdb stores this immuneACCESS table with in-frame sequences only. Part of the clones is absent; in the studies checked, under half of the shortfall reflects unresolved V genes, and no reason is known for the rest. This sample has tens of thousands of clones in its table, and approximately 89% of those were observed once. The ten largest clones represent approximately 9.7% of the sample. Sample: CD4+ or CD8+ T cells sorted from blood, taken in a trial of the OX40 agonist ivuxolimab. The receptor set was obtained from an adult with an advanced solid tumor such as melanoma, head and neck, liver or kidney cancer.

J is TRBJ2-5 and V is TRBV5-4; D remains unclear. Trimming took 0 bases from V and 5 from J, leaving 8 bases between them. The CDR3 totals 13 residues. Germline V CDR1 and CDR2: SGHNT, YYREEE (reference sequence). CDR3 loop: CASSLDRTETQYF. The CDR3 DNA reads TGTGCCAGCAGCTTGGATAGGACGGAGACCCAGTACTTC.

CDR3 sequence (DNA): TGCGCCAGCAGCGCGGTGCCCCCCCCCTCCTACAATGAGCAGTTCTTC. This translates into CASSAVPPPSYNEQFF. This chain joins TRBV5-1 and TRBJ2-1; D gene unclear. Trimming cost V 4 bases and J 0 bases, with 14 bases left between them. The CDR3 is 16 residues long. Germline CDR1 reads SGHRS; CDR2 reads YFSETQ.

The CDR3 spells CASSDLDGTTGNTIYF. DNA for the CDR3: TGTGCCAGCAGTGACCTGGACGGGACGACTGGAAACACCATATATTTT. The V and J genes are TRBV6-1 and TRBJ1-3; possibly TRBD1 for D (5 bases). The CDR3 covers 16 residues. CDR1 MNHNS and CDR2 SASEGT come from the germline V gene. Trimming took off 3 bases at V and 2 bases at J, with 14 bases between the two ends.

This chain uses TRBV11-2 with TRBJ2-2; 7 nucleotides line up with TRBD2. Trimming removed 1 base from V and 1 base from J; junction bases left unmatched: 3. Germline values: CDR1 SGHAT, CDR2 FQNNGV. The CDR3 consists of 16 residues. The CDR3 spells CASSLGLAGNTGELFF. The CDR3 DNA sequence: TGTGCCAGCAGCTTAGGGTTAGCGGGGAACACCGGGGAGCTGTTTTTT.

The V and J genes are TRBV5-6 and TRBJ1-2, with TRBD1 as a possible D gene (5 bases). Germline CDR1 reads SGHDT; CDR2 reads YYEEEE. The CDR3 runs to 13 residues. The ends were cut back, 1 base at V and 3 bases at J, with 7 bases in the middle. CDR3 amino acids: CASSLRGYYGYTF. CDR3 bases: TGTGCCAGCAGCTTGAGGGGTTACTATGGCTACACCTTC.

The chain has TRBV27 and TRBJ1-1; D remains ambiguous. This CDR3 is 14 amino acids long. Germline V CDR1 and CDR2: MNHEY, SMNVEV (reference sequence). V shed 4 bases and J shed 5 bases, with 14 bases lying between them. The CDR3 sequence is CASSSDYPGTEAFF. For the CDR3, the DNA is TGTGCCAGCAGTTCGGACTACCCCGGGACTGAAGCTTTCTTT.

The rearrangement uses TRBV19 and TRBJ1-2; 11 bases agree with TRBD1. V shed 1 base and J 8 bases; nucleotides not matched to a gene: 9. CDR3 length: 16 residues. The germline V gene encodes CDR1 LNHDA and CDR2 SQIVND (reference sequence). The CDR3 nucleotides read TGTGCCAGTAGTATAGGTTGGACAGGGGGCATCAGCGGCTACACCTTC. This codes for CASSIGWTGGISGYTF.

J is TRBJ1-2 and V is TRBV6-9, with 8 bases fitting TRBD1. The CDR3 sequence is 14 residues long. Germline CDR1 and CDR2: MNHGY and SVAAGI. Trimming cost V 6 bases and J 7 bases; bases outside gene matches: 10. CDR3 sequence: CASRKDRAVGGYTF. The DNA for the CDR3 is TGTGCCAGCAGGAAGGACAGGGCGGTTGGTGGCTACACCTTC.

In nucleotides, the CDR3 is TGTGCCAGCAGCCCTCGGGCAGGGTGGTCCTACGAGCAGTACTTC. Translation gives CASSPRAGWSYEQYF. The genes are TRBV5-6 and TRBJ2-7; perhaps TRBD1 as D (5 bases). The germline gives CDR1 SGHDT, CDR2 YYEEEE. CDR3 length: 15 residues. Trimming cost V 4 bases and J 1 base, with 15 bases left between them.

This clone is a singleton in its sample. The chain has TRBV5-1 and TRBJ2-2; 10 bases align to TRBD2. Trimming took 5 bases from V and 3 from J; bases not matched to a gene: 1. The CDR3 has 14 amino acids. Germline V lookup: CDR1 SGHRS, CDR2 YFSETQ. The CDR3 sequence: CASRGLADTGELFF. CDR3 coding DNA: TGCGCCAGCAGAGGACTAGCGGACACCGGGGAGCTGTTTTTT.

The chain couples TRBV9 to TRBJ2-6; the D gene is possibly TRBD2 (5 bases). V was shortened by 2 bases and J by 0 bases, with 9 bases between the two germline ends. CDR1 is SGDLS and CDR2 is YYNGEE in the germline V gene. The CDR3 has 16 residues. CDR3 in amino acids: CASSVSRGSGANVLTF. CDR3 DNA sequence: TGTGCCAGCAGCGTTAGCCGGGGCTCTGGGGCCAACGTCCTGACTTTC.

The chain joins TRBV7-3 to TRBJ2-2; the D is unclear. This CDR3 region has 16 residues. Germline V lookup: CDR1 SGHTA, CDR2 FQGTGA. Trimming cost V 1 base and J 1 base, with 10 bases left between them. The CDR3 spells CASSLNGLLNTGELFF. The CDR3 DNA follows: TGTGCCAGCAGCTTAAACGGGCTCTTGAACACCGGGGAGCTGTTTTTT.

This clone was found a few times. This chain links TRBV18 with TRBJ2-7, with TRBD2 as a possible D gene (6 bases). The CDR3 is 16 residues long. V was shortened by 0 bases and J by 2 bases, with 14 bases between the two germline ends. Germline CDR1 reads KGHSH; CDR2 reads LQKENI. This chain's CDR3 is CASSPPLHGGAYEQYF. CDR3 DNA sequence: TGTGCCAGCTCACCACCGCTTCACGGAGGGGCCTACGAGCAGTACTTC.

V is TRBV28 and J is TRBJ2-5, with TRBD1 matching 7 bases. With 3 bases clipped from V and 4 bases from J, the junction kept 5 bases outside the gene matches. Germline V lookup: CDR1 MDHEN, CDR2 SYDVKM. The CDR3 sequence is 14 residues long. The CDR3 DNA is TGTGCCAGCAGTTTTGGACAGGCGAGAGAGACCCAGTACTTC. Its translation is CASSFGQARETQYF.